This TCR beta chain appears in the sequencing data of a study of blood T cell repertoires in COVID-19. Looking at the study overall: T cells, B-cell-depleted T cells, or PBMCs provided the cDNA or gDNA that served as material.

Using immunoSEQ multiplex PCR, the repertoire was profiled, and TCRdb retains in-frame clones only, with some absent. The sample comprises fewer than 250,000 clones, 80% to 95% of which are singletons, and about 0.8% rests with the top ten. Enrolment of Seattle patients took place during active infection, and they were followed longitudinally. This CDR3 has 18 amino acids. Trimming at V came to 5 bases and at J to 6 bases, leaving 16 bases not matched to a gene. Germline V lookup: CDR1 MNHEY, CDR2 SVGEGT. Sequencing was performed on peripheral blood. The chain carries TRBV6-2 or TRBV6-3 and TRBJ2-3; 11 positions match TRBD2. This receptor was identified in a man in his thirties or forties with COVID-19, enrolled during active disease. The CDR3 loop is CASSGFLLSGGARDTQYF. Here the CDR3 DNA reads TGTGCCAGCAGTGGATTTCTCCTTAGCGGGGGGGCCCGGGATACGCAGTATTTT.